The 29 T cell receptor beta chains reported below all come from one sample, sequenced in a study of cytomegalovirus exposure and HLA in healthy donors. It was with 60 Vbeta and 13 Jbeta primers that the PCR ran. Profiling relied on immunoSEQ multiplex PCR, and the TCRdb table lists in-frame clones only, not all of them. The sample contains fewer than 200,000 clones, about 72% of which appear only once. Input material: PBMCs. Receptors originate from a girl aged 5-17 years in good health and CMV-seronegative.

The gene calls are TRBV4-2 and TRBJ2-7; 11 bases fit TRBD2. J gave up 3 bases and V 3 bases, and 4 bases lay outside the gene matches. Per the germline V gene, CDR1 is LGHNA and CDR2 is YNFKEQ. This CDR3 contains 15 residues. CDR3 protein: CASSHTSGGLYEQYF. In nucleotides, the CDR3 is TGTGCCAGCAGCCACACTAGCGGGGGACTCTACGAGCAGTACTTC.

This clone occurred a few times. V gene TRBV6-1 combines with J gene TRBJ1-2; D might be TRBD1 (6 bases). Germline V lookup: CDR1 MNHNS, CDR2 SASEGT. V lost 4 bases and J 2 bases, leaving 11 bases between the germline ends. This CDR3 has 14 residues. Here the CDR3 DNA reads TGTGCCAGCAGTGTTCATACAGGGAACTATGGCTACACCTTC. Protein: CASSVHTGNYGYTF.

This clone was counted a few times. The genes are TRBV29-1 and TRBJ2-5; TRBD1 might be the D (6 bases). Germline V lookup: CDR1 SQVTM, CDR2 ANQGSEA. Trimming pared 0 bases from V and 5 bases from J, leaving 19 bases between. CDR3 length equals 16 residues. Written as DNA, the CDR3 is TGCAGCGTTGAAGATCGGGCGGACAGCCTGAGGGAGACCCAGTACTTC. Translation: CSVEDRADSLRETQYF.

The chain employs TRBV25-1 and TRBJ1-1, with TRBD1 matching 11 bases. V lost 4 bases and J lost 5; bases outside the gene matches: 9. The CDR3 is made up of 16 amino acids. Germline V gene data show CDR1 as MGHDK and CDR2 as SYGVNS. The CDR3 DNA is TGTGCCAGCAGTGCCCGGGACAGGGGGAGAGGAACTGAAGCTTTCTTT. Amino acid sequence: CASSARDRGRGTEAFF.

This chain uses TRBV13 with TRBJ2-3; TRBD1 might be the D (5 bases). V dropped 7 bases and J dropped 2 bases, with 16 bases sitting between them. Germline V CDR1 and CDR2: PRHDT, FYEKMQ (reference sequence). CDR3 length: 15 amino acids. The CDR3 loop is CASMRWTLNTDTQYF. CDR3 nucleotide sequence: TGTGCCAGCATGCGTTGGACATTGAACACAGATACGCAGTATTTT.

The chain recombines TRBV6-4 with TRBJ2-2; D possibly corresponds to TRBD1 (5 bases). V was cut by 2 bases and J by 5 bases, with 9 bases left in between. This CDR3 has 14 residues. Germline V gene sequence: CDR1 MRHNA, CDR2 SNTAGT. In DNA form, the CDR3 reads TGTGCCAGCAGTGACAGGGGTTCAACCGGGGAGCTGTTTTTT. Translating it yields CASSDRGSTGELFF.

This sequence joins TRBV25-1 and TRBJ2-7; D is perhaps TRBD2 (5 bases). Germline V gene lookup returns CDR1 MGHDK and CDR2 SYGVNS. Trimming pared 10 bases from V and 3 bases from J, leaving 16 bases between. The CDR3 totals 13 residues. The CDR3 DNA is TGTGCCACGGCGGACTTGCTAGTCTACGAGCAGTACTTC. Translating it yields CATADLLVYEQYF.

The chain employs TRBV2 and TRBJ1-1, with a weak D call TRBD1 (5 bases). This CDR3 is 11 amino acids long. Germline-derived CDR1 and CDR2 are SNHLY and FYNNEI. The V end was cut by 7 bases, the J end by 3 bases, with 6 bases between. The CDR3 DNA reads TGTGCCAGCATAGGGGACACTGAAGCTTTCTTT. This encodes CASIGDTEAFF. The full variable domain, rest sourced from reference TRBV2 and TRBJ1-1, is EPEVTQTPSHQVTQMGQEVILRCVPISNHLYFYWYRQILGQKVEFLVSFYNNEISEKSEIFDDQFSVERPDGSNFTLKIRSTKLEDSAMYFCASIGDTEAFFGQGTRLTVV.

This clone was observed a few times. An end of the junction does not agree with germline; a read error may underlie this. The J gene is TRBJ1-1, the V gene TRBV5-1, with a possible D match to TRBD1 (5 bases). From germline, CDR1 is SGHRS and CDR2 YFSETQ. CDR3 size: 15 residues. CDR3 sequence reads: CASSLAGGLNAEAFF. CDR3 nucleotides: TGCGCCAGCAGCTTGGCCGGGGGACTGAACGCTGAAGCTTTCTTT.

The chain is built from TRBV7-7 and TRBJ2-3; TRBD1 agrees at 8 bases. Germline V CDR1 and CDR2: SSHAT, FNYEAQ (reference sequence). There are 15 residues in the CDR3. The V segment lost 5 bases and the J segment 5 bases; nucleotides outside the gene matches: 9. The CDR3 region has the DNA TGTGCCAGCAGCACCGTCGCAGGGGGCAAAGATACGCAGTATTTT. It yields the protein CASSTVAGGKDTQYF. The full variable domain, its missing parts supplied by reference TRBV7-7 and TRBJ2-3, is GAGVSQSPRYKVTKRGQDVTLRCDPISSHATLYWYQQALGQGPEFLTYFNYEAQPDKSGLPSDRFSAERPEGSISTLTIQRTEQRDSAMYRCASSTVAGGKDTQYFGPGTRLTVL.

The rearrangement joins TRBV30 to TRBJ1-4, with D perhaps TRBD1 (6 bases). Germline lookup yields CDR1 GTSNPN and CDR2 SVGIG (reference sequence). CDR3 size: 15 residues. Trimming left V 2 bases short and J 7 bases short, with 17 bases between. This CDR3 is CAWSPPQGPLEKLFF. The CDR3 nucleotides are TGTGCCTGGAGTCCCCCACAGGGACCCCTTGAAAAACTGTTTTTT. The variable domain in full, with the rest retrieved from reference TRBV30 and TRBJ1-4, is SQTIHQWPATLVQPVGSPLSLECTVEGTSNPNLYWYRQAAGRGLQLLFYSVGIGQISSEVPQNLSASRPQDRQFILSSKKLLLSDSGFYLCAWSPPQGPLEKLFFGSGTQLSVL.

Only one count was recorded for this clone. The chain recombines TRBV27 with TRBJ1-3; 7 nucleotides match TRBD1. Germline CDR1 and CDR2: MNHEY and SMNVEV (reference sequence). The trim removed 5 bases at V and 4 bases at J, leaving 8 bases unmatched. This CDR3 has 15 amino acids. In nucleotides, the CDR3 is TGTGCCAGCAGTCTCACTACAGGGGCAGGAAACACCATATATTTT. Translated: CASSLTTGAGNTIYF.

The chain carries TRBV6-1 and TRBJ1-2, with a possible D match to TRBD1 (6 bases). The germline gives CDR1 MNHNS, CDR2 SASEGT. The CDR3 totals 17 residues. Trimming removed 4 bases from V and 0 bases from J, with 18 bases in between. CDR3 sequence: CASSAETGYGANYGYTF. DNA for the CDR3: TGTGCCAGCAGTGCAGAAACAGGGTACGGAGCTAACTATGGCTACACCTTC.

The table lists this clone with a count of one. The chain carries TRBV4-1 and TRBJ1-5; D unresolved. This CDR3 has 16 amino acids. CDR1 and CDR2 from the germline V gene are MGHRA and YSYEKL. Trimming cost V 1 base and J 2 bases, with 12 bases left between them. DNA of the CDR3: TGCGCCAGCAGCCAAGTGTTACGCAGCGGCAATCAGCCCCAGCATTTT. It codes for CASSQVLRSGNQPQHF.

This clone came up once. V gene TRBV12-5 combines with J gene TRBJ2-1; maybe TRBD2 (7 bases). Germline V lookup: CDR1 LGHNT, CDR2 FRNRAP. Trimming cost V 0 bases and J 7 bases, with 16 bases left between them. The CDR3 sequence is 16 residues long. CDR3: CASGLVRGGAGNEQFF. The DNA of the CDR3 is TGTGCTAGTGGTTTGGTACGAGGGGGGGCAGGGAATGAGCAGTTCTTC.

The J gene is TRBJ2-3, the V gene TRBV7-6, with a tentative D call TRBD1 (6 bases). This CDR3 region has 14 residues. The germline V and J ends were trimmed by 2 bases and 3 bases, with 9 bases remaining between them. Germline V CDR1 and CDR2: SGHVS, FNYEAQ. Here the CDR3 reads CASSLQTGTDTQYF. CDR3 nucleotides: TGTGCCAGCAGCTTACAAACAGGGACAGATACGCAGTATTTT.

The genes are TRBV4-1 and TRBJ2-1; TRBD2 matches at 8 bases. Germline CDR1 reads MGHRA; CDR2 reads YSYEKL. V dropped 0 bases and J dropped 6; count of bases not matched to a gene: 10. This CDR3 has 17 amino acids. DNA for the CDR3: TGCGCCAGCAGCCAAGAGTCGCGGGGGGCCCCCCTCAATGAGCAGTTCTTC. Protein product: CASSQESRGAPLNEQFF.

The rearrangement joins TRBV6-5 to TRBJ2-1; perhaps TRBD2 as D (5 bases). The CDR3 consists of 11 residues. The germline gives CDR1 MNHEY, CDR2 SVGAGI. V lost 7 bases to trimming and J lost 6 bases, with 7 bases between them. CDR3 amino acids: CASTEGNEQFF. CDR3 sequence (DNA): TGTGCCAGCACCGAGGGCAATGAGCAGTTCTTC.

The chain has TRBV6-1 and TRBJ1-6; TRBD1 agrees at 11 bases. The CDR3 extends over 15 amino acids. Per germline, CDR1 MNHNS and CDR2 SASEGT. V gave up 6 bases and J gave up 2 bases; unmatched junction bases: 0. The CDR3 sequence is CASRGQGAYNSPLHF. DNA of the CDR3: TGTGCCAGCAGGGGACAGGGGGCCTATAATTCACCCCTCCACTTT.

This sequence joins TRBV25-1 and TRBJ2-3, with 14 bases lining up with TRBD2. Germline lookup yields CDR1 MGHDK and CDR2 SYGVNS. This CDR3 comprises 16 residues. The junction had 4 bases not matched to a gene; V was cut back by 8 bases and J by 0 bases. The CDR3 DNA reads as TGTGCCAGCCGAGGGACTAGCGGGGGTAGCACAGATACGCAGTATTTT. This codes for CASRGTSGGSTDTQYF.

The rearrangement uses TRBV4-1 and TRBJ1-5, with a tentative D call TRBD1 (5 bases). From germline, CDR1 is MGHRA and CDR2 YSYEKL. Trimming stripped 4 bases from V and 4 bases from J, with 23 bases between. This CDR3 contains 18 residues. Here the CDR3 DNA reads TGCGCCAGCAGCCCGTCCGAGGAGGGGAGCTTCAGTAATCAGCCCCAGCATTTT. Encoded protein: CASSPSEEGSFSNQPQHF.

This chain connects TRBV9 to TRBJ1-2; no firm D call. CDR1 is SGDLS and CDR2 is YYNGEE in the germline V gene. This CDR3 has 15 amino acids. Trimming removed 0 bases from V and 4 bases from J, with 13 bases in between. CDR3 region: CASSVDPAGSYGYTF. The CDR3 DNA follows: TGTGCCAGCAGCGTAGACCCGGCGGGTTCCTATGGCTACACCTTC.

J is TRBJ1-5 and V is TRBV5-6, with 9 bases aligning to TRBD1. Germline CDR1 reads SGHDT; CDR2 reads YYEEEE. The CDR3 extends over 16 amino acids. V dropped 3 bases and J dropped 3; count of bases not matched to a gene: 7. The CDR3 loop reads CASSSRQGGANQPQHF. CDR3 nucleotide sequence: TGTGCCAGCAGCTCCCGACAGGGGGGCGCCAATCAGCCCCAGCATTTT.

V is TRBV29-1 and J is TRBJ2-1, with TRBD2 as a possible D gene (5 bases). Trimming cost V 6 bases and J 7 bases, with 16 bases left between them. Germline CDR1 reads SQVTM; CDR2 reads ANQGSEA. This CDR3 contains 13 residues. This CDR3 is CSVRWRGRNEQFF. CDR3 nucleotides: TGCAGCGTAAGGTGGAGAGGGAGAAATGAGCAGTTCTTC.

Points on this clone: At one of its ends the junction is not consistent with the germline gene, which may arise from a read error. The chain recombines TRBV15 with TRBJ1-2, with TRBD1 as a possible D gene (5 bases). Germline-derived CDR1 and CDR2 are LNHNV and YYDKDF (reference sequence). The CDR3 is 17 amino acids. The CDR3 reads CATSNTFDGFETVGQYF. CDR3 nucleotide sequence: TGTGCCACCAGCAACACCTTTGACGGGTTCGAGACGGTGGGGCAATACTTC.

J is TRBJ1-1 and V is TRBV6-1; no clear D. Germline CDR1 MNHNS, CDR2 SASEGT. Trimming left V 1 base short and J 5 bases short, with 8 bases between. This CDR3 is built from 13 residues. CDR3 bases: TGTGCCAGCAGTGAAGACCCGGGGACTGAAGCTTTCTTT. It specifies CASSEDPGTEAFF.

The CDR3, as DNA: TGTGCCAGCAGCCAAGAGGGAAGGGGATTCCAAGAGACCCAGTACTTC. Its translation is CASSQEGRGFQETQYF. The genes are TRBV4-2 and TRBJ2-5; maybe TRBD1 (5 bases). The V gene lost 0 bases and the J gene lost 1 base, with 12 bases spanning the gap. Germline V gene data show CDR1 as LGHNA and CDR2 as YNFKEQ. This CDR3 comprises 16 residues.

V gene TRBV15 combines with J gene TRBJ1-5; possible D gene TRBD1, 5 bases. CDR1 and CDR2 from the germline V gene are LNHNV and YYDKDF (reference sequence). V was cut by 0 bases and J by 7 bases, with 13 bases left in between. The length of the CDR3 is 15 residues. CDR3 sequence (DNA): TGTGCCACCAGCAGAGAGAAGAGGGGAGGCCAGCCCCAGCATTTT. This codes for CATSREKRGGQPQHF.

The rearrangement joins TRBV5-6 to TRBJ2-1; TRBD2 agrees at 10 bases. The CDR3 is 15 residues long. Germline-derived CDR1 and CDR2 are SGHDT and YYEEEE. The V segment lost 0 bases and the J segment 4 bases; nucleotides outside the gene matches: 1. Here the CDR3 DNA reads TGTGCCAGCAGCTTGGTAGCGGGGGGTTACAATGAGCAGTTCTTC. It specifies CASSLVAGGYNEQFF.